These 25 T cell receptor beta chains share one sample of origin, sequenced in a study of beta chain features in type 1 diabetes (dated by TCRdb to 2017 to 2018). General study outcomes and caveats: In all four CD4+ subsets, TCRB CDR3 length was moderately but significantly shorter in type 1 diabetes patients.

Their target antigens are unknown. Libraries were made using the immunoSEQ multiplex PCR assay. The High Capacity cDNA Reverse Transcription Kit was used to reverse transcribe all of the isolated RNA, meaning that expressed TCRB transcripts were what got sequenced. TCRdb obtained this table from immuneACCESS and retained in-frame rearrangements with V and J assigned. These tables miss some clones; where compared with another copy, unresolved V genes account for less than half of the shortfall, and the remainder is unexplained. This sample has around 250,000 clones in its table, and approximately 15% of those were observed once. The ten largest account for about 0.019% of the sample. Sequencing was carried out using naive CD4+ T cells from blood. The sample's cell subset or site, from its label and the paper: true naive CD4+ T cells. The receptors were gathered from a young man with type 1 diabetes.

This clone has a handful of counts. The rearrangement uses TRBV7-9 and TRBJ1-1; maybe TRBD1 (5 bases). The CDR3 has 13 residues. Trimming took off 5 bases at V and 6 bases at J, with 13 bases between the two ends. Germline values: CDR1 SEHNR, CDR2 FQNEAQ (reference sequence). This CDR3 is CASSPERGAEAFF. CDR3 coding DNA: TGTGCCAGCAGCCCCGAACGGGGGGCTGAAGCTTTCTTT.

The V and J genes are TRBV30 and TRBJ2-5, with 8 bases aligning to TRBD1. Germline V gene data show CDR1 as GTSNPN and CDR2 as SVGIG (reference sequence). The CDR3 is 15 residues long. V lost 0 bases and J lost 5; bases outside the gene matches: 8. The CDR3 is CAWSVRTGIKETQYF. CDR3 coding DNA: TGTGCCTGGAGTGTACGGACAGGGATAAAGGAGACCCAGTACTTC.

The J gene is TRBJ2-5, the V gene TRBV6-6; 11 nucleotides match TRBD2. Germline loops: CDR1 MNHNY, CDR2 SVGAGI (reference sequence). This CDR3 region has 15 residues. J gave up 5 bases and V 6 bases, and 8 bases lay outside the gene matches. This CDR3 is CASSRSGGAEETQYF. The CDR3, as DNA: TGTGCCAGCAGCCGTAGCGGGGGGGCCGAGGAGACCCAGTACTTC.

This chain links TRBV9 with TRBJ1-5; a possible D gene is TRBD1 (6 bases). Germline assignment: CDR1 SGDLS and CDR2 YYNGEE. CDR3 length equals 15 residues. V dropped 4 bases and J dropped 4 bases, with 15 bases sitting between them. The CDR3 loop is CASSNRDRSNQPQHF. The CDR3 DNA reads TGTGCCAGCAGCAACCGAGACAGGTCTAATCAGCCCCAGCATTTT.

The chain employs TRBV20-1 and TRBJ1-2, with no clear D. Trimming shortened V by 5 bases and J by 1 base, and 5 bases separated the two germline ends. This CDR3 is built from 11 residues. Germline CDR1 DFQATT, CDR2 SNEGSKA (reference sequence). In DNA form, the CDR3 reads TGCAGTGCTCCAGATAACTATGGCTACACCTTC. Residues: CSAPDNYGYTF.

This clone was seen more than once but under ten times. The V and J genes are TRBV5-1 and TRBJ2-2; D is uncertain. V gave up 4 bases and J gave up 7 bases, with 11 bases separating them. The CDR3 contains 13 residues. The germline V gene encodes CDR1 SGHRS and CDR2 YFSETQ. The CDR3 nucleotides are TGCGCCAGCAGCCAGACTTGGCACGGGGAGCTGTTTTTT. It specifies CASSQTWHGELFF.

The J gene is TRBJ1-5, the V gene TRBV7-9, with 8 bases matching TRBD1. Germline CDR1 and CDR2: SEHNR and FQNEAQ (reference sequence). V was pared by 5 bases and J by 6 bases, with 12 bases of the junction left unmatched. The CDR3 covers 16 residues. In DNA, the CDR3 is TGTGCCAGCAGCCGCCATGAGGACAGGGAGGGTCAGCCCCAGCATTTT. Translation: CASSRHEDREGQPQHF. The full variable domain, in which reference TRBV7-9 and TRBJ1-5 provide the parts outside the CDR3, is DTGVSQNPRHKITKRGQNVTFRCDPISEHNRLYWYRQTLGQGPEFLTYFQNEAQLEKSRLLSDRFSAERPKGSFSTLEIQRTEQGDSAMYLCASSRHEDREGQPQHFGDGTRLSIL.

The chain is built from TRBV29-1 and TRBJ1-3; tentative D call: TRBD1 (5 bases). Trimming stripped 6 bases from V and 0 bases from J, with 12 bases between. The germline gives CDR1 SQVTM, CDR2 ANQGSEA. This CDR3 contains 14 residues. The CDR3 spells CSVVQEISGNTIYF. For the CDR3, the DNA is TGCAGCGTCGTACAGGAGATCTCTGGAAACACCATATATTTT. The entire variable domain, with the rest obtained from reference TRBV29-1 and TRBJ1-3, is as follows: SAVISQKPSRDICQRGTSLTIQCQVDSQVTMMFWYRQQPGQSLTLIATANQGSEATYESGFVIDKFPISRPNLTFSTLTVSNMSPEDSSIYLCSVVQEISGNTIYFGEGSWLTVV.

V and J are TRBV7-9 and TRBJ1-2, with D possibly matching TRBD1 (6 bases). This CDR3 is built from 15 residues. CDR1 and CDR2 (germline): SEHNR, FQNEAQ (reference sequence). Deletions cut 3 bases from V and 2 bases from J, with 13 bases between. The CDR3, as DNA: TGTGCCAGCAGCTTCGCCCTCAGGGGAAACTATGGCTACACCTTC. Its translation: CASSFALRGNYGYTF.

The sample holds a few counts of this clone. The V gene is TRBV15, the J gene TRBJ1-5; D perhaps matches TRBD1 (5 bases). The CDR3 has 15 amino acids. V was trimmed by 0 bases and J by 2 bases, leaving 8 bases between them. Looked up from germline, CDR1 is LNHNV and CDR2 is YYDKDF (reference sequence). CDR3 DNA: TGTGCCACCAGCAGAGATCAAGGGGGCAATCAGCCCCAGCATTTT. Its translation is CATSRDQGGNQPQHF.

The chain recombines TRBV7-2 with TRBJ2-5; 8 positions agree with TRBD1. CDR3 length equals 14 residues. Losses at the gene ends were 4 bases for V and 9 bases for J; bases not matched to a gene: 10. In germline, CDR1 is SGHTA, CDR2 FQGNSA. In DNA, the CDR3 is TGTGCCAGCAGCTCGAACCGACAGGGGATGGCCCAGTACTTC. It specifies CASSSNRQGMAQYF.

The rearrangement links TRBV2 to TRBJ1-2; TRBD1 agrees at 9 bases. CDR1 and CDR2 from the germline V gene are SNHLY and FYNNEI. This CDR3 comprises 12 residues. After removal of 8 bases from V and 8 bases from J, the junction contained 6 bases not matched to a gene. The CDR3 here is CASGRTGEGYTF. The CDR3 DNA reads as TGTGCCAGCGGACGGACAGGGGAAGGCTACACCTTC.

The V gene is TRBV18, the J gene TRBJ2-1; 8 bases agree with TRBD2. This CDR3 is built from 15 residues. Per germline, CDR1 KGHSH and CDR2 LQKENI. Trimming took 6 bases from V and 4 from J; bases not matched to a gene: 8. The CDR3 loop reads CASSDTSGPYNEQFF. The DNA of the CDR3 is TGTGCCAGCTCCGATACTAGCGGCCCATACAATGAGCAGTTCTTC.

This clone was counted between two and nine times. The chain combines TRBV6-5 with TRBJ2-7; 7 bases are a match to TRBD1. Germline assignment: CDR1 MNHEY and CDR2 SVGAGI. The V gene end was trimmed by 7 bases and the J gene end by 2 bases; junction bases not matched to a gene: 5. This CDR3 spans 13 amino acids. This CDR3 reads CASTPGTAYEQYF. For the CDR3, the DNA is TGTGCCAGCACCCCCGGGACAGCCTACGAGCAGTACTTC.

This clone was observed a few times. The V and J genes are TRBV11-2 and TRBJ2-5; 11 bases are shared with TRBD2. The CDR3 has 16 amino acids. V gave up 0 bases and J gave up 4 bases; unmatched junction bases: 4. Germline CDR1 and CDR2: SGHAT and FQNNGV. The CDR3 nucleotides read TGTGCCAGCAGCTTAGAGTCGACTAGCGGGGCAGAGACCCAGTACTTC. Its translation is CASSLESTSGAETQYF. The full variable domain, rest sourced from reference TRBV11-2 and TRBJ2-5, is EAGVAQSPRYKIIEKRQSVAFWCNPISGHATLYWYQQILGQGPKLLIQFQNNGVVDDSQLPKDRFSAERLKGVDSTLKIQPAKLEDSAVYLCASSLESTSGAETQYFGPGTRLLVL.

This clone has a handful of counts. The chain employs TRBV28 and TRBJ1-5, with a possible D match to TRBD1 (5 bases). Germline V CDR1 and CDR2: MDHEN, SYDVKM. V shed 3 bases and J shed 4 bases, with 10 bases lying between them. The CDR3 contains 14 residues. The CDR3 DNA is TGTGCCAGCAGTTTGCGGGGGAGGAATCAGCCCCAGCATTTT. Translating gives CASSLRGRNQPQHF.

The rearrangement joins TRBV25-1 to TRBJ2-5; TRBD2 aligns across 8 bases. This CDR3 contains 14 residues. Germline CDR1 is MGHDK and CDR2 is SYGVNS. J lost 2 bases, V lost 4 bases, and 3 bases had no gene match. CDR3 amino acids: CASSGLARQETQYF. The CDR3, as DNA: TGTGCCAGCAGTGGACTAGCGAGGCAAGAGACCCAGTACTTC.

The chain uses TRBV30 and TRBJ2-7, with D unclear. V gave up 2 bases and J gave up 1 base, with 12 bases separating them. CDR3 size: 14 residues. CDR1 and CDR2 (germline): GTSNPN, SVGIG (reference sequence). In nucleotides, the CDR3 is TGTGCCTGGAGTCCCCAGGCCCTTTCCTACGAGCAGTACTTC. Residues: CAWSPQALSYEQYF.

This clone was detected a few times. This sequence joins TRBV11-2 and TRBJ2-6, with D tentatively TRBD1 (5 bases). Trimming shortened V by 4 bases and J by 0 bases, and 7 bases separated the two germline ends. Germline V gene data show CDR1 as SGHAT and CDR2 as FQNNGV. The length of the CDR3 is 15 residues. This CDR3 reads CASSSRVSGANVLTF. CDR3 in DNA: TGTGCCAGCAGCTCCAGGGTCTCTGGGGCCAACGTCCTGACTTTC.

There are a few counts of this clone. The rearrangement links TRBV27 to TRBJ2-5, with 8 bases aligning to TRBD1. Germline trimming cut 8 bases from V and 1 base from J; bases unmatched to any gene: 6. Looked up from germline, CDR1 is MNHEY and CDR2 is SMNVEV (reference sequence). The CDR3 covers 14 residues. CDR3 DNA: TGTGCCAGCTCGACAGGGGCGGGCCAAGAGACCCAGTACTTC. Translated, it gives CASSTGAGQETQYF.

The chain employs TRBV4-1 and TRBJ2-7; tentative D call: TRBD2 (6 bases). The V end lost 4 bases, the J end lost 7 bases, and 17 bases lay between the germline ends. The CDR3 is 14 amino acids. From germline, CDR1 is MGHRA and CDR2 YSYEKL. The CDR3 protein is CASSRLLGLREQYF. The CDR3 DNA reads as TGCGCCAGCAGCCGACTGCTGGGACTCCGGGAGCAGTACTTC.

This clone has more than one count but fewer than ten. CDR3 bases: TGTGCCAGCAGCTTAGCGATGCGGGGGGCCCCATTCTACAATGAGCAGTTCTTC. Its protein product is CASSLAMRGAPFYNEQFF. The chain carries TRBV7-2 and TRBJ2-1; 8 bases align to TRBD2. CDR1 and CDR2 from the germline V gene are SGHTA and FQGNSA. The CDR3 extends over 18 amino acids. The J segment lost 3 bases and the V segment lost 0 bases, leaving 10 bases of the junction unmatched. The full variable domain, completed using reference TRBV7-2 and TRBJ2-1, is GAGVSQSPSNKVTEKGKDVELRCDPISGHTALYWYRQSLGQGLEFLIYFQGNSAPDKSGLPSDRFSAERTGGSVSTLTIQRTQQEDSAVYLCASSLAMRGAPFYNEQFFGPGTRLTVL.

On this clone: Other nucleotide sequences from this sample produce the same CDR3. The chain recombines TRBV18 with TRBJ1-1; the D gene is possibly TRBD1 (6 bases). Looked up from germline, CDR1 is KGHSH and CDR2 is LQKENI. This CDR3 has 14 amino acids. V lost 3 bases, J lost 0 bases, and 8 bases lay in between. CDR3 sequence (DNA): TGTGCCAGCTCACCGGACAGAATGAACACTGAAGCTTTCTTT. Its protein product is CASSPDRMNTEAFF.

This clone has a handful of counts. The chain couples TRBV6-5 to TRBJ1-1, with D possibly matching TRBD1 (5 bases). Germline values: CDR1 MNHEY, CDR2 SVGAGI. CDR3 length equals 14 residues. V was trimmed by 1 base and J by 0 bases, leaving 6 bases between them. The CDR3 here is CASSYLGLNTEAFF. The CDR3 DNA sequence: TGTGCCAGCAGTTACTTGGGGCTGAACACTGAAGCTTTCTTT.

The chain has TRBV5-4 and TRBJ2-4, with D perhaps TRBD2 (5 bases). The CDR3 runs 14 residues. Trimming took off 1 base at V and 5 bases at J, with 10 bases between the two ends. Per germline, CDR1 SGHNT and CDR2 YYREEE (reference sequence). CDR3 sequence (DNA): TGTGCCAGCAGCTTGCGAGGACTTGAAAACATTCAGTACTTC. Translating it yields CASSLRGLENIQYF.